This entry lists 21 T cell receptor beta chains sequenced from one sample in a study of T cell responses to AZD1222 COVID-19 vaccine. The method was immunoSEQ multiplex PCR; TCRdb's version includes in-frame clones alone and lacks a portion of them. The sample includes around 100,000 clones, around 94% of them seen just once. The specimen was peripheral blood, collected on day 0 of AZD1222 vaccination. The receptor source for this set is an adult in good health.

The chain's CDR3 is CASSLVGHRGRNTGELFF. The DNA of the CDR3 is TGTGCCAGCAGCTTAGTAGGCCACAGGGGACGAAACACCGGGGAGCTGTTTTTT. The chain uses TRBV11-3 and TRBJ2-2; TRBD1 agrees at 7 bases. Germline trimming cut 1 base from V and 2 bases from J; bases unmatched to any gene: 10. Germline loops: CDR1 SGHNT, CDR2 YENEEA. CDR3 size: 18 residues.

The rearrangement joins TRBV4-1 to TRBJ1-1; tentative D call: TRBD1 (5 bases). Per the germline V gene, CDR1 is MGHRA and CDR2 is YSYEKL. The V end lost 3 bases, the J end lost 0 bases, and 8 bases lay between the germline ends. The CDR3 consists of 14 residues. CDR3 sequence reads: CASSQVRVNTEAFF. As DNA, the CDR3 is TGCGCCAGCAGCCAGGTCAGGGTGAACACTGAAGCTTTCTTT.

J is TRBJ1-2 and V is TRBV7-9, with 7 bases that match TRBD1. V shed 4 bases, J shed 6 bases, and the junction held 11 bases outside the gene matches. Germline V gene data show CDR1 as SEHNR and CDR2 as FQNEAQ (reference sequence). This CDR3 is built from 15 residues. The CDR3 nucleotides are TGTGCCAGCAGCTCCGGACCAGGGGGGGCGAATGGCTACACCTTC. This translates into CASSSGPGGANGYTF.

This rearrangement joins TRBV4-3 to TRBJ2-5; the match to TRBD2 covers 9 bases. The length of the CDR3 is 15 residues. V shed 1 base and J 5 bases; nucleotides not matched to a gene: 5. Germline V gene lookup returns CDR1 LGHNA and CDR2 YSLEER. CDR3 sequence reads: CASSQVAGGLETQYF. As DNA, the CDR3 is TGCGCCAGCAGCCAAGTTGCGGGGGGGCTGGAGACCCAGTACTTC.

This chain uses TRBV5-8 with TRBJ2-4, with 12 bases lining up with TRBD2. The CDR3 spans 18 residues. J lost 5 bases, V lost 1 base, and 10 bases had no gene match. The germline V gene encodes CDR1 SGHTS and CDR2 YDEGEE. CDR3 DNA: TGTGCCAGCAGCTTGTGGCTAGCGGGGGGGATTAGCCAAAACATTCAGTACTTC. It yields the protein CASSLWLAGGISQNIQYF.

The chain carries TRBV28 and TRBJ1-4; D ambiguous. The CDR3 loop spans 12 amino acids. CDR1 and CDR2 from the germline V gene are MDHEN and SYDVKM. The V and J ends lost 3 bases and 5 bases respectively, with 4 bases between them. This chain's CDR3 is CASSFPNEKLFF. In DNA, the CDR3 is TGTGCCAGCAGTTTTCCGAATGAAAAACTGTTTTTT.

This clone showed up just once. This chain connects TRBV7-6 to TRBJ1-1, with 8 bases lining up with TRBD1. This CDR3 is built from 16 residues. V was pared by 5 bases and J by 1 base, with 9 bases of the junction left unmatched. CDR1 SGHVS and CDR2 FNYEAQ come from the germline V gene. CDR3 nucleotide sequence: TGTGCCAGCAGCCCCCAAAACAGGGGGGCGAACACTGAAGCTTTCTTT. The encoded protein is CASSPQNRGANTEAFF.

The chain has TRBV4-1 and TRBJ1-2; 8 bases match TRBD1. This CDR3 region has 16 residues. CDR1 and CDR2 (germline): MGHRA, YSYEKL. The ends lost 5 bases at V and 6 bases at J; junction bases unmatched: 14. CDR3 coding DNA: TGCGCCAGCAGCGAAAGGTGGACAGGGCAGATCGATGGCTACACCTTC. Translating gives CASSERWTGQIDGYTF.

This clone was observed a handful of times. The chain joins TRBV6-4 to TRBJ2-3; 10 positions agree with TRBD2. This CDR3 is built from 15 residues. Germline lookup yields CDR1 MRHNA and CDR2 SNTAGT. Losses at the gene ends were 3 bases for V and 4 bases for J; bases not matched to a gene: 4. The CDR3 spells CASSETSGGADTQYF. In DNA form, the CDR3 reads TGTGCCAGCAGTGAGACAAGCGGGGGGGCAGATACGCAGTATTTT.

This CDR3 is CASSDQSASGSNIQYF. The DNA for the CDR3 is TGTGCCAGCAGCGACCAATCGGCAAGCGGGAGCAACATTCAGTACTTC. V and J are TRBV28 and TRBJ2-4; 8 bases are shared with TRBD2. CDR3 length: 16 amino acids. J gave up 7 bases and V 6 bases, and 14 bases lay outside the gene matches. CDR1 MDHEN and CDR2 SYDVKM come from the germline V gene.

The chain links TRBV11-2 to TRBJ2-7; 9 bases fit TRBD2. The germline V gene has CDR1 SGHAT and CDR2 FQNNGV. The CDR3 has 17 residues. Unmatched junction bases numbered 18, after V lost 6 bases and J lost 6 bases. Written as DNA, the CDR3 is TGTGCCAGCAGGGTCCTGGTTCGCGGGAGGGCCGTGGCCGAGCAGTACTTC. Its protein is CASRVLVRGRAVAEQYF.

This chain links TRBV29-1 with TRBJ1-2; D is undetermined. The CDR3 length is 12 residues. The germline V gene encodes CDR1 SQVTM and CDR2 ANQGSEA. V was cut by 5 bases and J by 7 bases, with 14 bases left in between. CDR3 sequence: CSVSFGVGGYTF. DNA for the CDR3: TGCAGCGTTTCCTTCGGGGTAGGTGGCTACACCTTC.

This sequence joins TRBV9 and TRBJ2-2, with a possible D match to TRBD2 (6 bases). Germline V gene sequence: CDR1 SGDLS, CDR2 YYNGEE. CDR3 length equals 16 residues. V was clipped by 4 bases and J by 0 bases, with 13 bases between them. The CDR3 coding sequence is TGTGCCAGCAGCCATCCTGGGGGGTCGAACACCGGGGAGCTGTTTTTT. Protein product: CASSHPGGSNTGELFF.

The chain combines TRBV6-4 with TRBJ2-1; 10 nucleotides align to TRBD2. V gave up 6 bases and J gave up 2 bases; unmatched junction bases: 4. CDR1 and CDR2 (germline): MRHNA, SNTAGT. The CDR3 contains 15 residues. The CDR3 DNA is TGTGCCAGCAGGAGCGGGGGGGGTACCTACAATGAGCAGTTCTTC. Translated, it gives CASRSGGGTYNEQFF.

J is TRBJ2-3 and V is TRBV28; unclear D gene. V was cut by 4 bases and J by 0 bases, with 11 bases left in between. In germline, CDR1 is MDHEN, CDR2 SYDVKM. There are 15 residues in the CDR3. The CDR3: CASSSPGLSTDTQYF. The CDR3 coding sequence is TGTGCCAGCAGTTCCCCCGGGCTTAGCACAGATACGCAGTATTTT.

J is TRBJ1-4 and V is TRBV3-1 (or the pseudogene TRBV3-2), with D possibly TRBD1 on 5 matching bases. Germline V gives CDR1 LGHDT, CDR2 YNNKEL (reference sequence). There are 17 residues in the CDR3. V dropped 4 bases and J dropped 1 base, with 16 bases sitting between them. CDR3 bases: TGTGCCAGCAGCCTAGGGACCAGTAGTCAAACTAATGAAAAACTGTTTTTT. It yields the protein CASSLGTSSQTNEKLFF.

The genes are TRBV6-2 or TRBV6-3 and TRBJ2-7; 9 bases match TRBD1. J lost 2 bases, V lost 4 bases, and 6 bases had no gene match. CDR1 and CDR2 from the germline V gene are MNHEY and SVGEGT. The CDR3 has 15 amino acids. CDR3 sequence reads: CASSSWTGDTYEQYF. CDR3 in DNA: TGTGCCAGCAGTTCTTGGACAGGGGACACCTACGAGCAGTACTTC.

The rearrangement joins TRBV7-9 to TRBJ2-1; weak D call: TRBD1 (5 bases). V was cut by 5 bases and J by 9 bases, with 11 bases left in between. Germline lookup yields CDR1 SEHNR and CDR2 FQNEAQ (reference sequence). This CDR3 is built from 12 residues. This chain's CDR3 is CASSVGGAEQFF. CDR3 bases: TGTGCCAGCAGCGTCGGTGGGGCTGAGCAGTTCTTC.

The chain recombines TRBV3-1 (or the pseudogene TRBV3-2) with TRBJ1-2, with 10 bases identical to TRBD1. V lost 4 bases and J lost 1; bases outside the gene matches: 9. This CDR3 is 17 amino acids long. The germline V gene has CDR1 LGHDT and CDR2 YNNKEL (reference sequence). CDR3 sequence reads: CASSLSVGQGFNYGYTF. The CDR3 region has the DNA TGTGCCAGCAGCCTATCAGTGGGACAGGGGTTTAACTATGGCTACACCTTC.

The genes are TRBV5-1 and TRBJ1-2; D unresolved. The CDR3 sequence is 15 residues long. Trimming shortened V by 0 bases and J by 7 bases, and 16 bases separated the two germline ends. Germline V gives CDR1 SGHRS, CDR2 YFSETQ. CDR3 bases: TGCGCCAGCAGCTTGGAACCGGGCCCCCGATTTGGCTACACCTTC. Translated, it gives CASSLEPGPRFGYTF. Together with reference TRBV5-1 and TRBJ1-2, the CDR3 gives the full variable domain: KAGVTQTPRYLIKTRGQQVTLSCSPISGHRSVSWYQQTPGQGLQFLFEYFSETQRNKGNFPGRFSGRQFSNSRSEMNVSTLELGDSALYLCASSLEPGPRFGYTFGSGTRLTVV.

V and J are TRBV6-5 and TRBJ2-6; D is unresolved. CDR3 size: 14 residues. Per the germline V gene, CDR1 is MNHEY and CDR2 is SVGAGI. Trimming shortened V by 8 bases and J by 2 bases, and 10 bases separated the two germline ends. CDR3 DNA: TGTGCCAGCTCCTTTTCTACTGGGGCCAACGTCCTGACTTTC. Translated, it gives CASSFSTGANVLTF.